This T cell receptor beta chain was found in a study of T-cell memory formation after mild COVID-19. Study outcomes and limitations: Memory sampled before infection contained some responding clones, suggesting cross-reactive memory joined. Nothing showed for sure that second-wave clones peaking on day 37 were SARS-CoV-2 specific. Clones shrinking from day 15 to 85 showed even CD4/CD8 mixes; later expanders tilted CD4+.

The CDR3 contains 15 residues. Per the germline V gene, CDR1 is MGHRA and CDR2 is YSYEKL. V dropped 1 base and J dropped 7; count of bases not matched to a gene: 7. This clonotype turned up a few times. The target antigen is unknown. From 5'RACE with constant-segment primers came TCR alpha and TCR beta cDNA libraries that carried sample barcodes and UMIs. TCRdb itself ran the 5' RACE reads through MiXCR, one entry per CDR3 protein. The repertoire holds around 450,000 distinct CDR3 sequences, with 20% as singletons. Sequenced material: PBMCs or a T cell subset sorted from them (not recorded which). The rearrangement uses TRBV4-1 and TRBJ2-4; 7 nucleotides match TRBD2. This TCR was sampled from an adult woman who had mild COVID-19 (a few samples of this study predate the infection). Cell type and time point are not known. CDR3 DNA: TGCGCCAGCAGCCAAGGGGAGGGAGGGTGGAACATTCAGTACTTC. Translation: CASSQGEGGWNIQYF.